The sample holds many counts of the clone carrying this T cell receptor beta chain. Its antigen is undetermined. This sample was taken from a study of HIV-infected patients and healthy controls. Whole-study results and caveats: Apparent post-therapy Gini recovery among HIV-infected patients was not reproduced with size-matched repertoires.

Roughly three months, about 14 weeks, into antiretroviral therapy, follow-up blood was collected. Whole blood was used without fractionation, so all unsorted peripheral T cells were included. Reverse transcription used approximately 500 ng RNA and constant-region primers for alpha and beta. Each of the alpha and beta chains got its own library through chain-specific third strand synthesis with indices. TCRdb called the 5' RACE reads again in MiXCR, with one record for every CDR3 protein. The table shows roughly 13,000 distinct CDR3 sequences, with approximately 12% occurring only once. This CDR3 spans 18 amino acids. Looked up from germline, CDR1 is LNHDA and CDR2 is SQIVND (reference sequence). V gave up 4 bases and J gave up 1 base, with 20 bases separating them.

The TCR sequence derives from an adult with HIV infection. The donor label of this sample is uncertain. V is TRBV19 and J is TRBJ1-5, with D perhaps TRBD1 (6 bases). The sample consisted of blood, taken during antiretroviral therapy. The CDR3 DNA reads as TGTGCCAGTAGTACGCCAGGACGGGTGAGGGGGAGCAATCAGCCCCAGCATTTT. Residues: CASSTPGRVRGSNQPQHF.